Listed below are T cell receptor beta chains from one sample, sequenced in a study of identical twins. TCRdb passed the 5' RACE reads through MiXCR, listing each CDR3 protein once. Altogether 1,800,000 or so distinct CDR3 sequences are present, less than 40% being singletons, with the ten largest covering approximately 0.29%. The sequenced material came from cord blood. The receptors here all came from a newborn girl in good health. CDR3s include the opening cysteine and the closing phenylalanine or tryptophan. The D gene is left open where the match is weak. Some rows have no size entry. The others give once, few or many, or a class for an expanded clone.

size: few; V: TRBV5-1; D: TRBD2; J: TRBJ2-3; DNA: TGCGCCAGCAGCACGGGGACTAGCGGGGGATACACAGATACGCAGTATTTT; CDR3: CASSTGTSGGYTDTQYF
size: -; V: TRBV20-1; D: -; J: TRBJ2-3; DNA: TGCAGTGCTAGATGGGGACTGAAAGGCACAGATACGCAGTATTTT; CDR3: CSARWGLKGTDTQYF
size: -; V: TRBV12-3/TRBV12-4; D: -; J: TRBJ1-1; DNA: TGTGCCAGCAGTTTAATTGGCAGGGAGCCCACTGAAGCTTTCTTT; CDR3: CASSLIGREPTEAFF
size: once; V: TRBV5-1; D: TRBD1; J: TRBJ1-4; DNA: TGCGCCAGCAGCCGACCGGGACAGGAGGGCGAAAAACTGTTTTTT; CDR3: CASSRPGQEGEKLFF
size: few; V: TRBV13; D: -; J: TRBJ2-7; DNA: TGTGCCAGCAGCTCCCGGGGTGGTGATGAGCAGTACTTC; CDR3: CASSSRGGDEQYF
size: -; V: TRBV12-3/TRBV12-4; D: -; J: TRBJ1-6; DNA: TGTGCCAGCAGCACATACGGGCGAGGGTCACCCCTCCACTTT; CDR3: CASSTYGRGSPLHF
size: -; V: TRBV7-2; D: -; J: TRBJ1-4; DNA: TGTGCCAGCAGCTCGCGAAGACGGTCAACTAATGAAAAACTGTTTTTT; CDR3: CASSSRRRSTNEKLFF
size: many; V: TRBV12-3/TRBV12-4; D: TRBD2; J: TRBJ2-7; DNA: TGTGCCAGCAGTTTATATCCCCTAGCGGGGGGGACCTACGAGCAGTACTTC; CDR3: CASSLYPLAGGTYEQYF
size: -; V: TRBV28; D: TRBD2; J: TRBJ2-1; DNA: TGTGCCAGCAGTTTTCCGGGGGGGGAGTATAATGAGCAGTTCTTC; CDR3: CASSFPGGEYNEQFF
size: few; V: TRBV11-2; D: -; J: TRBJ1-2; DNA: TGTGCCAGCAGCCCCAGGGCAGCCCTTAACTATGGCTACACCTTC; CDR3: CASSPRAALNYGYTF
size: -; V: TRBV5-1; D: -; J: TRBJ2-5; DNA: TGCGCCAGCAGCTTGAGCGACATTCAAGGGACCCAGTACTTC; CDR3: CASSLSDIQGTQYF
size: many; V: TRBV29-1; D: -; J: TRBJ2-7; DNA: TGCAGCGTAGGTCAGGGCGAGTTCCACGAGCAGTACTTC; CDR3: CSVGQGEFHEQYF
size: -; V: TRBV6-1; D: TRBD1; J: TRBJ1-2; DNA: TGTGCCAGCAGTGTGACGGACAGGGGGCCCTACACCTTC; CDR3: CASSVTDRGPYTF
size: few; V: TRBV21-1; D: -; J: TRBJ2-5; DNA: TGTGCCAGCAGCAAAGTTGACACCTACCAAGAGACCCAGTACTTC; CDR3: CASSKVDTYQETQYF
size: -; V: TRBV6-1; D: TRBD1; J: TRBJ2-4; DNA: TGTGCCAGCAGTGAAGGGGGGGACAGGAGGTTAGCCAAAAACATTCAGTACTTC; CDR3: CASSEGGDRRLAKNIQYF
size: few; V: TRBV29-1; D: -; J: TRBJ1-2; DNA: TGCAGCGTTGCCCTAAGACTGGGGGGGCATGGCTACACCTTC; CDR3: CSVALRLGGHGYTF
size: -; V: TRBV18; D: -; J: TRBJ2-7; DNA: TGTGCCGGCTCACCACAGCTGACGGGAACCTACGAGCAGTACTTC; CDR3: CAGSPQLTGTYEQYF
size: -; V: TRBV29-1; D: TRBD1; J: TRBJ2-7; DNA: TGCAGCGTGGGGGGTAAGGGACAGGCCCGCTCCTACGAGCAGTACTTC; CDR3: CSVGGKGQARSYEQYF
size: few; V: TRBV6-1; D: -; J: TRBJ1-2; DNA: TGTGCCAGCAGCCTCCGGGACGGATTATATGGCTACACCTTC; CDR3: CASSLRDGLYGYTF
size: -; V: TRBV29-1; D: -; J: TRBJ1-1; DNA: TGCAGCGTTGCCCCGGCCCCGAACACTGAAGCTTTCTTT; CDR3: CSVAPAPNTEAFF
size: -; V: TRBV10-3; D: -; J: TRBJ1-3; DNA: TGTGCCATCAGTGAGGGGGCGAGGCTCCTTACTGGAAACACCATATATTTT; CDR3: CAISEGARLLTGNTIYF
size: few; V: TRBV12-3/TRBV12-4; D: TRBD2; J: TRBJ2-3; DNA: TGTGCCAGCAGATCCCGACTAGCGGGGGGCACAGATACGCAGTATTTT; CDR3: CASRSRLAGGTDTQYF
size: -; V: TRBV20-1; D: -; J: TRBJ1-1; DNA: TGCAGTGCTAGGACAGACAGCCCTGAAGCTTTCTTT; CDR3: CSARTDSPEAFF